The text below deals with one T cell receptor beta chain. Its antigen is unidentified. This entry belongs to a study of CXCR3-negative and CXCR3-positive naive CD8 T cells. UMI-labeled 5' RACE yielded the TRB cDNA libraries. Each CDR3 protein gets one entry in TCRdb, which reprocessed the 5' RACE reads and gives no DNA. Its clone listing holds 55,000 to 75,000 distinct CDR3 sequences. Study-wide results and limits: CXCR3 expression dropped partially after cryopreservation, and most assays relied on fresh PBMCs. CXCR3-positive naive cells carried more hydrophobic TRB CDR3s than CXCR3-negative ones. Comparably high diversity was seen in both naive subsets, and much lower diversity in memory CD8+ cells.

The authors gated naive CD8+ T cells as CD45RO-CCR7+CD27+CD95-. Looked up from germline, CDR1 is SQVTM and CDR2 is ANQGSEA. The CDR3 sequence is 15 residues long. The source material was naive CXCR3+ CD8+ T cells from blood. Subset in this sample: CD45RO-CCR7+CD27+CD95- naive CD8+ T cells expressing CXCR3 (TNR3+). The clonotype originates from a human donor in good health. Some clones in this sample may be carry-over from other donors' samples. This chain joins TRBV29-1 and TRBJ2-7; the D call from TCRdb, TRBD2, cannot be confirmed without DNA. The CDR3 here is CSVEGTSGVSYEQYF.